The text below deals with one TCR beta chain. Its antigen remains unknown. The sample, blood from the first hyperthyroidism diagnosis, precedes any ophthalmopathy symptoms. The data were taken from a study of T cells in Graves' hyperthyroidism and ophthalmopathy. Trimming took 4 bases from V and 10 from J, leaving 16 bases between them. This CDR3 region has 12 residues. Germline V lookup: CDR1 SQVTM, CDR2 ANQGSEA. Findings and caveats of the study: Most thyroid clonotypes that were expanded above 0.001 also turned up in blood. A median roughly six months before onset, the model predicted ophthalmopathy.

TCR beta CDR3 regions were amplified from RNA transcripts. A set of HTBI primers served as the primers for a first-round RT-PCR of the TCR CDR3. One entry per CDR3 protein results from TCRdb running MiXCR on the multiplex PCR reads. This sample yields some 250,000 distinct CDR3 sequences, of which 14% to 15% are seen a single time; about 14% belongs to the top ten. The sequencing sample was made of blood. The genes are TRBV29-1 and TRBJ1-1; D possibly corresponds to TRBD1 (5 bases). The receptor was isolated from a woman aged 40 to 55 with Graves' hyperthyroidism that later progressed to Graves' ophthalmopathy. The CDR3 reads CSVAGKAPGAFF. The CDR3 DNA reads as TGCAGCGTTGCAGGGAAAGCACCTGGAGCTTTCTTT. Drawing the rest from reference TRBV29-1 and TRBJ1-1, the complete variable domain is SAVISQKPSRDICQRGTSLTIQCQVDSQVTMMFWYRQQPGQSLTLIATANQGSEATYESGFVIDKFPISRPNLTFSTLTVSNMSPEDSSIYLCSVAGKAPGAFFGQGTRLTVV.